The 16 T cell receptor beta chains given below trace back to one sample, sequenced in a study of T cells after yellow fever vaccination. MiXCR was run by TCRdb on the 5' RACE reads, yielding one entry per CDR3 protein. Among about 330,000 distinct CDR3 sequences listed, roughly 4.3% were seen once. The sample consisted of PBMCs, taken 5 days after the yellow fever booster vaccination. These receptors were taken from a man aged 18 to 29 who received the YFV17D yellow fever vaccine.

This clonotype has more than one count but fewer than ten. V and J are TRBV29-1 and TRBJ2-5; D is tentatively TRBD1 or TRBD2 (5 bases each). This CDR3 contains 13 residues. V was clipped by 5 bases and J by 2 bases, with 12 bases between them. Germline V gene lookup returns CDR1 SQVTM and CDR2 ANQGSEA. The CDR3 DNA follows: TGCAGCGTTCAACCGGGACGGCAAGAGACCCAGTACTTC. Protein: CSVQPGRQETQYF.

This clonotype was counted many times. The V and J genes are TRBV7-2 and TRBJ2-2; a possible D gene is TRBD2 (6 bases). The length of the CDR3 is 14 residues. Germline assignment: CDR1 SGHTA and CDR2 FQGNSA. The V gene lost 4 bases and the J gene lost 4 bases, with 10 bases spanning the gap. In nucleotides, the CDR3 is TGTGCCAGCAGCTCGGGGGTCCGCACCGGGGAGCTGTTTTTT. This gives the protein CASSSGVRTGELFF.

There are a few counts of this clonotype. This sequence joins TRBV9 and TRBJ2-7, with D unresolved. V lost 3 bases and J lost 6, with 13 bases in between. The CDR3 runs 13 residues. The germline CDR1 and CDR2 sequences are SGDLS and YYNGEE. The CDR3 region has the DNA TGTGCCAGCAGCGACTCCACGGGTGTCGAGCAGTACTTC. Its translation: CASSDSTGVEQYF.

V and J are TRBV19 and TRBJ1-1; D unresolved. Trimming shortened V by 7 bases and J by 1 base, and 10 bases separated the two germline ends. In germline, CDR1 is LNHDA, CDR2 SQIVND (reference sequence). CDR3 size: 13 residues. The CDR3 sequence is CASNHVGNTEAFF. The CDR3 DNA is TGTGCCAGTAATCACGTCGGGAACACTGAAGCTTTCTTT.

This clonotype was counted a few times. V usage is TRBV5-1 and J usage is TRBJ1-1, with 8 bases fitting TRBD1. The germline CDR1 and CDR2 sequences are SGHRS and YFSETQ. V shed 0 bases and J 10 bases; nucleotides not matched to a gene: 11. There are 15 residues in the CDR3. The CDR3 DNA is TGCGCCAGCAGCTTGGGAGGGACAGGTCCCCGCGGAGCTTTCTTT. This translates into CASSLGGTGPRGAFF.

The chain employs TRBV7-9 and TRBJ1-4; D is uncertain. V lost 8 bases and J lost 1, with 11 bases in between. Germline values: CDR1 SEHNR, CDR2 FQNEAQ (reference sequence). This CDR3 has 14 residues. The DNA of the CDR3 is TGTGCCAGCGGAGAGGGCGGAACTAATGAAAAACTGTTTTTT. Translating gives CASGEGGTNEKLFF. Complete variable domain (other parts from reference TRBV7-9 and TRBJ1-4): DTGVSQNPRHKITKRGQNVTFRCDPISEHNRLYWYRQTLGQGPEFLTYFQNEAQLEKSRLLSDRFSAERPKGSFSTLEIQRTEQGDSAMYLCASGEGGTNEKLFFGSGTQLSVL.

This chain connects TRBV4-3 to TRBJ1-4; maybe TRBD1 (6 bases). This CDR3 is 14 amino acids long. Per germline, CDR1 LGHNA and CDR2 YSLEER. The germline V and J ends were trimmed by 6 bases and 5 bases, with 13 bases remaining between them. This chain's CDR3 is CASSSKDRNEKLFF. The CDR3 coding sequence is TGCGCCAGCAGTTCTAAGGACAGAAATGAAAAACTGTTTTTT.

This clonotype was seen only a few times. The V call is TRBV10-3, the J call TRBJ2-1; possibly TRBD1 or TRBD2 for D (6 bases each). The CDR3 loop spans 14 amino acids. Germline CDR1 reads ENHRY; CDR2 reads SYGVKD. The ends were cut back, 9 bases at V and 3 bases at J, with 15 bases in the middle. DNA for the CDR3: TGTGCCATAGGGGGAGGTTCGGGCTACAATGAGCAGTTCTTC. The encoded protein is CAIGGGSGYNEQFF.

The chain couples TRBV28 to TRBJ1-4; no firm D call. Germline CDR1 and CDR2: MDHEN and SYDVKM. The CDR3 is made up of 11 amino acids. Trimming removed 3 bases at V and 7 bases at J, with 3 bases between. CDR3 nucleotide sequence: TGTGCCAGCAGTTTTATTGAAAAACTGTTTTTT. Amino acids: CASSFIEKLFF.

This clonotype turned up a few times. This rearrangement joins TRBV7-9 to TRBJ2-5; 16 bases align to TRBD2. Germline loops: CDR1 SEHNR, CDR2 FQNEAQ (reference sequence). The J segment lost 5 bases and the V segment lost 5 bases, leaving 5 bases of the junction unmatched. This CDR3 comprises 16 residues. The CDR3 DNA is TGTGCCAGCAGCCCGACGGGACTAGCGGGAGGGGAGACCCAGTACTTC. Amino acid sequence: CASSPTGLAGGETQYF.

The J gene is TRBJ2-7, the V gene TRBV7-9; a possible D gene is TRBD2 (7 bases). Deletions cut 5 bases from V and 5 bases from J, with 13 bases between. The CDR3 is made up of 13 amino acids. CDR1 SEHNR and CDR2 FQNEAQ come from the germline V gene (reference sequence). The CDR3 nucleotides read TGTGCCAGCAGCCCCCGGGGGGCCCACGAGCAGTACTTC. Its protein product is CASSPRGAHEQYF.

This chain links TRBV5-1 with TRBJ2-1; maybe TRBD1 (6 bases). Trimming cost V 4 bases and J 8 bases, with 10 bases left between them. There are 12 residues in the CDR3. CDR1 SGHRS and CDR2 YFSETQ come from the germline V gene. The CDR3 sequence is CASSPGTYEQFF. The CDR3 DNA follows: TGCGCCAGCAGCCCCGGGACATATGAGCAGTTCTTC.

The V call is TRBV27, the J call TRBJ2-5; 7 bases agree with TRBD2. The CDR3 contains 13 residues. V lost 6 bases and J lost 7; bases outside the gene matches: 8. The germline V gene encodes CDR1 MNHEY and CDR2 SMNVEV (reference sequence). The CDR3 DNA sequence: TGTGCCAGCAGAAATCCCCCGGGGGGGACCCAGTACTTC. It encodes CASRNPPGGTQYF.

The genes are TRBV27 and TRBJ2-2; D tentatively reads TRBD1 or TRBD2 (5 bases each). Germline values: CDR1 MNHEY, CDR2 SMNVEV (reference sequence). V was trimmed by 10 bases and J by 3 bases, leaving 15 bases between them. The CDR3 has 14 amino acids. CDR3 nucleotides: TGTGCCACCGCCCCCCAGGGAGACACCGGGGAGCTGTTTTTT. Protein sequence: CATAPQGDTGELFF.

The genes are TRBV3-1 and TRBJ2-5, with TRBD1 identical over 7 bases. V shed 0 bases and J 3 bases; nucleotides not matched to a gene: 7. Germline CDR1 and CDR2: LGHDT and YNNKEL (reference sequence). The CDR3 is 16 residues long. For the CDR3, the DNA is TGTGCCAGCAGCCAAGATCTTTTTGGGACAGAAGAGACCCAGTACTTC. Its translation: CASSQDLFGTEETQYF.

In its sample, this clonotype was seen many times. This sequence joins TRBV20-1 and TRBJ1-2; D call uncertain. CDR3 length: 13 residues. V lost 4 bases to trimming and J lost 1 base, with 10 bases between them. The germline CDR1 and CDR2 sequences are DFQATT and SNEGSKA (reference sequence). CDR3 protein: CSAKAEINYGYTF. As DNA, the CDR3 is TGCAGTGCTAAGGCGGAGATTAACTATGGCTACACCTTC.